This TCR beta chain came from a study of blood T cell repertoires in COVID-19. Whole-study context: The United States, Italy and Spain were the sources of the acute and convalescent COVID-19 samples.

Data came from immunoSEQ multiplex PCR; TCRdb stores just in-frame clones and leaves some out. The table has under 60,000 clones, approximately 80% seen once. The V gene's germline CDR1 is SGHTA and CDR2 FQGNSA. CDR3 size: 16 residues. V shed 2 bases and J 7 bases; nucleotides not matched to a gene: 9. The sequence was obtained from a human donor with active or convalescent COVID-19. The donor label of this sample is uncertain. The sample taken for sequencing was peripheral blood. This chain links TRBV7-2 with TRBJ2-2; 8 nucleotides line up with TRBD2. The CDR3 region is CASSLMSGGPNGELFF. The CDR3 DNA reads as TGTGCCAGCAGCTTAATGTCGGGAGGGCCGAACGGGGAGCTGTTTTTT.